This is a list of T cell receptor beta chains from one sample in a study of OX40 agonist ivuxolimab in advanced cancers. Data came from immunoSEQ multiplex PCR; TCRdb stores just in-frame clones and leaves some out. Seen here are almost 85,000 clones, roughly 89% observed once, and the top ten hold under 0.25%. This specimen consisted of CD4+ or CD8+ T cells sorted from blood, obtained in a trial of the OX40 agonist ivuxolimab. These receptors all come from an adult with an advanced solid tumor such as melanoma, head and neck, liver or kidney cancer. Both conserved end residues are part of each CDR3. Each record gives: D gene, clone size, V gene, J gene, CDR3 DNA, CDR3 protein. D genes are given only for firm matches. The size entry is marked missing in some rows and otherwise reads once, few, many or a size class.

.	once	TRBV7-2	TRBJ2-2	TGTGCCAGCAGCTTACGAGGGGCGGACGGGGAGCTGTTTTTT	CASSLRGADGELFF
.	.	TRBV10-1	TRBJ1-1	TGCGCCAGCAGTTATGGGAGGAACGCTGAAGCTTTCTTT	CASSYGRNAEAFF
TRBD2	.	TRBV4-2	TRBJ2-3	TGTGCCAGCAGCCGAGACGGGAGGGCCAGCACAGATACGCAGTATTTT	CASSRDGRASTDTQYF
TRBD2	.	TRBV5-4	TRBJ2-1	TGTGCCAGCAGCTCCCCTTTGGCGGGAGCGGATGAGCAGTTCTTC	CASSSPLAGADEQFF
TRBD2	.	TRBV5-1	TRBJ2-1	TGCGCCAGCAGCTTGGGTAGCGGGACCCGCGAGCAGTTCTTC	CASSLGSGTREQFF
.	.	TRBV19	TRBJ2-7	TGTGCCACAAACCACAGGGACTCCTACGAGCAGTACTTC	CATNHRDSYEQYF
.	.	TRBV5-5	TRBJ2-1	TGTGCCAGCAGCAGAACCGGGACTGACTACAATGAGCAGTTCTTC	CASSRTGTDYNEQFF
.	.	TRBV19	TRBJ2-2	TGTGCCAGTAGTATTGGTCAGCGGGCCGGGGAGCTGTTTTTT	CASSIGQRAGELFF
TRBD1	.	TRBV28	TRBJ1-1	TGTGCCAGCAGTTCAAGTGACAGGGGGGCTTTCTTT	CASSSSDRGAFF
.	.	TRBV5-1	TRBJ2-1	TGCGCCAGCAGCTTGGAGGACACTTCCTACAATGAGCAGTTCTTC	CASSLEDTSYNEQFF
.	.	TRBV27	TRBJ2-7	TGTGCCAGCAGTTTATCTGGACTACCGATCTACGAGCAGTACTTC	CASSLSGLPIYEQYF
TRBD1	.	TRBV6-1	TRBJ2-3	TGTGCCAGCCGGACAGGGCGGCAAGGCACAGATACGCAGTATTTT	CASRTGRQGTDTQYF
TRBD2	.	TRBV2	TRBJ2-3	TGTGCCAGCAGTGATACTAGCGGAGCAGTAGATACGCAGTATTTT	CASSDTSGAVDTQYF
.	.	TRBV6-1	TRBJ1-5	TGTGCCAGCAGTCGTGTCGGTCGGGAGCCCCAGCATTTT	CASSRVGREPQHF
.	.	TRBV11-2	TRBJ2-3	TGTGCCAGCAGACAGGGCACAGATACGCAGTATTTT	CASRQGTDTQYF